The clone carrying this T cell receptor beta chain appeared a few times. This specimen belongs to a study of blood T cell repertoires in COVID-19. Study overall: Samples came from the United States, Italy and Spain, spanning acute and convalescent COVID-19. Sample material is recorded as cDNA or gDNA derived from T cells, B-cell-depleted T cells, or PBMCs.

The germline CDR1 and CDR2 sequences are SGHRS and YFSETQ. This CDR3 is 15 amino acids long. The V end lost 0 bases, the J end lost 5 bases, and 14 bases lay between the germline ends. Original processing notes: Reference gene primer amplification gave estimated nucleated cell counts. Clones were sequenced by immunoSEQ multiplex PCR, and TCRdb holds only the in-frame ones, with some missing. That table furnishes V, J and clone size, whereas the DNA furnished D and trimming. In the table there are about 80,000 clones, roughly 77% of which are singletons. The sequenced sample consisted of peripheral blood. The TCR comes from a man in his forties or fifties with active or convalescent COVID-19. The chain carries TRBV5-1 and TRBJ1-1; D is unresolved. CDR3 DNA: TGCGCCAGCAGCTTGGATTCACCGGGGAAGACTGAAGCTTTCTTT. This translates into CASSLDSPGKTEAFF.